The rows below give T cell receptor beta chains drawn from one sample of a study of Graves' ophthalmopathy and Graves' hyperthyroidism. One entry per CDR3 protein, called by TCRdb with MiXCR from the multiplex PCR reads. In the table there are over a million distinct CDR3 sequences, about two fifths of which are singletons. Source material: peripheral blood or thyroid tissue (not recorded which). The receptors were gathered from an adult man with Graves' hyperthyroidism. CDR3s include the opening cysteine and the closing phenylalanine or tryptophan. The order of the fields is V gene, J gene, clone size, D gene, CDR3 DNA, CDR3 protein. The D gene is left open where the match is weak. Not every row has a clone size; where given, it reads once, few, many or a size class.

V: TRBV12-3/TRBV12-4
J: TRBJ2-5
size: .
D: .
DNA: TGTGCCAGCAGTTTCCTTTGGGGGCTAGGGACCCAGTACTTC
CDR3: CASSFLWGLGTQYF

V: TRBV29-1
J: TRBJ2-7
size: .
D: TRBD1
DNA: TGCAGCGTGGCGGACAGGGAAAGGCAGTACTTC
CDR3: CSVADRERQYF

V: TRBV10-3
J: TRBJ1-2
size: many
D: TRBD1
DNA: TGTGCCATCAGTCCGGGACAGAACTATGGCTACACCTTC
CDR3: CAISPGQNYGYTF

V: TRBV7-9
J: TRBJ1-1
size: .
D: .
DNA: TGTGCCAGCAGCTATGTTGGGGGGAAGAACACTGAAGCTTTCTTT
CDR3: CASSYVGGKNTEAFF

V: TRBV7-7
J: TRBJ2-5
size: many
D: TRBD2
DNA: TGTGCCAGCAGCTTAGTGGGCGGGGGGGGCCAAGAGACCCAGTACTTC
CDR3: CASSLVGGGGQETQYF

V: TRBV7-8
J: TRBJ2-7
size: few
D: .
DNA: TGTGCCAGCAGTCCCGGGGTCTGGAGCTCCTACGAGCAGTACTTC
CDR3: CASSPGVWSSYEQYF

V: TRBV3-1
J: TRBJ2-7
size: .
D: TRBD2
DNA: TGTGCCAGCAGCCCGCCCGGGACTAAAACTTACGAGCAGTACTTC
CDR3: CASSPPGTKTYEQYF

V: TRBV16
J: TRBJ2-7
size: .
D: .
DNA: TGTGCCAACAGCCAGGGATCACCCCGGGGCGAGCAGTACTTC
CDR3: CANSQGSPRGEQYF

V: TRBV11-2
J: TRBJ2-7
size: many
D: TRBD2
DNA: TGTGCCAGCAGCCCCATGGGAGCGGGGGGCTACGAGCAGTACTTC
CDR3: CASSPMGAGGYEQYF

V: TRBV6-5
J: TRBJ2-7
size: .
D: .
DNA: TGTGCCAGCAGTTTATGGAGGGGACGCTACGCCTACGAGCAGTACTTC
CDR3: CASSLWRGRYAYEQYF

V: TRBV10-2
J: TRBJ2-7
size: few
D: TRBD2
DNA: TGTGCCAGCAGCCAAACGGGGGGAGGCTCCTACGAGCAGTACTTC
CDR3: CASSQTGGGSYEQYF

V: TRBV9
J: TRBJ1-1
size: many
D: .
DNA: TGTGCCAGCAGCGTAGTCGGGGGGGCGGCTTTCTTT
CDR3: CASSVVGGAAFF

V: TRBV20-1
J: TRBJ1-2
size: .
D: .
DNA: TGCAGTGCTAGTGGCCATGGGGGGGGACTTGGCTACACCTTC
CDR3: CSASGHGGGLGYTF

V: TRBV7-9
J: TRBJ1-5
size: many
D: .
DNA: TGTGCCAGCAGCTACGCTCGGGGGGGAAGTCCCCAGCATTTT
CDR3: CASSYARGGSPQHF

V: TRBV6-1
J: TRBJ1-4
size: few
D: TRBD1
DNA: TGTGCCAGCAGGAAAACCTTCGGGACAGGGGTTAACTGGAGTGGAAAACTGTTTTTT
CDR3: CASRKTFGTGVNWSGKLFF

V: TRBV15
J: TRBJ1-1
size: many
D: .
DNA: TGTGCCACCAGCAGGACTGGGTCCTTTGGGGCTGAAGCTTTCTTT
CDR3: CATSRTGSFGAEAFF

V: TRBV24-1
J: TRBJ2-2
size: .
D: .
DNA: TGTGCCACCAGTTATGGTGGCGCGAACACCGGGGAGCTGTTTTTT
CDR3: CATSYGGANTGELFF

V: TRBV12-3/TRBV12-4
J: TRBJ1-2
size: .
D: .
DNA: TGTACCAGCAGTGAACAGGGTTACTATGGCTACACCTTC
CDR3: CTSSEQGYYGYTF

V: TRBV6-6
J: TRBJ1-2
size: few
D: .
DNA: TGTGCCAGCAGTGGAAAGACAGATTACCCCTATGGCTACACCTTC
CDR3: CASSGKTDYPYGYTF

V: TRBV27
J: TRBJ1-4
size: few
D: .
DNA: TGTGCCAGCAGTCCTCAGGGGCGAGGTGAAAAACTGTTTTTT
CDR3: CASSPQGRGEKLFF

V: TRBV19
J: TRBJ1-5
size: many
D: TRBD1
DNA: TGTGCCAGTAGTCAGGGGGCTATTCAGCCCCAGCATTTT
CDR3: CASSQGAIQPQHF

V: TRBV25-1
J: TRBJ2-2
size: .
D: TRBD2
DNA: TGTGCCAGCAGACTAGCGGGGTCGGGGGAGCTGTTTTTT
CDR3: CASRLAGSGELFF

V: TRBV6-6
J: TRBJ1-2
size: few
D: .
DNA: TGTGCCAGCAGGATACAGGGAAACTATGGCTACACCTTC
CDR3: CASRIQGNYGYTF

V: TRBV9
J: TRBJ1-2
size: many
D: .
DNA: TGTGCCAGCAGCGTCTGGGACAAGCAGCGCTATGGCTACACCTTC
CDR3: CASSVWDKQRYGYTF

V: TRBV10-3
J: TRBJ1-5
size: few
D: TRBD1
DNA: TGTGCCAGCAGGCGCGGGACAGAAGCCATTAGCAATCAGCCCCAGCATTTT
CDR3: CASRRGTEAISNQPQHF

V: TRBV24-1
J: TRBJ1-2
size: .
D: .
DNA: TGTGCCACCCGGGACGGGAACTATGGCTGCACCTTC
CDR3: CATRDGNYGCTF

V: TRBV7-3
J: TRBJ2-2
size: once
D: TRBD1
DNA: TGTGCCAGCAGCTCAGGGGGCAGGGTCACCGGGGAGCTGTTTTTT
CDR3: CASSSGGRVTGELFF

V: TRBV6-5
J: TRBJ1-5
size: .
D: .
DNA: TGTGCCAGCAGTGGTGAGGGGTTTCAGCCCCAGCATTTT
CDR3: CASSGEGFQPQHF

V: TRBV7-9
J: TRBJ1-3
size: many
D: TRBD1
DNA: TGTGCCAGCAGCCCATCACAGGGGGCCTTGGGAAACACCATATATTTT
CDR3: CASSPSQGALGNTIYF

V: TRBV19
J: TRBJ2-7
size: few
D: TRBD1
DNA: TGTGCCAGTAGTTCACAGGGGATCGGGAACGAGCAGTACTTC
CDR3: CASSSQGIGNEQYF

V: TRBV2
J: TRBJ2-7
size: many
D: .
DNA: TGTGCCAGCGCGAGGGGCGGGGCAACGCTCTACGAGCAGTACTTC
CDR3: CASARGGATLYEQYF

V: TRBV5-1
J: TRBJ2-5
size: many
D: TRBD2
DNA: TGTGCCAGCAGCTTGCGGGGGTTACAAGAGACCCAGTACTTC
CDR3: CASSLRGLQETQYF

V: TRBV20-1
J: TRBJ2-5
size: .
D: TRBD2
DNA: TGCAGTGCTAGTCCTAGCGGGGGTTCAGAGACCCAGTACTTC
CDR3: CSASPSGGSETQYF

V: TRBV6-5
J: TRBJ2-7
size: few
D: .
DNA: TGTGCCAGCACGGCGGGGCTGAGTTACGAGCAGTACTTC
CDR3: CASTAGLSYEQYF

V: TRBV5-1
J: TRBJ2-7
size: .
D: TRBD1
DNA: TGTGCCAGCCCCCGGGACAGGGCCTACGAGCAGTACTTC
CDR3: CASPRDRAYEQYF

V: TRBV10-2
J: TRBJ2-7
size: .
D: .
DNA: .
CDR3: CACSARDKTSGRRYEQYF

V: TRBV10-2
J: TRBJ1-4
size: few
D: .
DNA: TGCGCCAGCAGTGAGTCAACCCCAGCAACTAATGAAAAACTGTTTTTT
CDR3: CASSESTPATNEKLFF

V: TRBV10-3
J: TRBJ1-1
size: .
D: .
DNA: TGTGCCATCAGATCGCAGGGTGATGGGAACACTGAAGCTTTCTTT
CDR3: CAIRSQGDGNTEAFF

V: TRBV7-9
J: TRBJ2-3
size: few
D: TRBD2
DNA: TGTGCCAGCAGCCGTACTAGCGGTGGCACAGATACGCAGTATTTT
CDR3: CASSRTSGGTDTQYF

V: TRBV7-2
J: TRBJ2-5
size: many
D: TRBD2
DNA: TGTGCCAGCAGCGCTCCGGGAGGACCGGAGACCCAGTACTTC
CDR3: CASSAPGGPETQYF

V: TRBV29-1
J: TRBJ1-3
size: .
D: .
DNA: TGCAGCGTTGCGGACGGTGGCAACACCATATATTTT
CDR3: CSVADGGNTIYF

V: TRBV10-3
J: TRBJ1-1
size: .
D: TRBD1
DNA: TGTGCCTCTGCCCGGGACAGGACTGAAGCTTTCTTT
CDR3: CASARDRTEAFF

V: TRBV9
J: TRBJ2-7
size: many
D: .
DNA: TGTGCCAGCAGCGTAGCAATTGCGGCCCCGTTTGAGCAGTACTTC
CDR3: CASSVAIAAPFEQYF

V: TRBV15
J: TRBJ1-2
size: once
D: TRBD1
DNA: TGTGCCACCAGCCGCCCCGGCCGGGACAGGGGTTCCGGCTACACCTTC
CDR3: CATSRPGRDRGSGYTF

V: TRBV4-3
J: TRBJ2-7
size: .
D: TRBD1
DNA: TGCGCCAGCAGCCAAGACCGGGACAGGAGATACGAGCAGTACTTC
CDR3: CASSQDRDRRYEQYF

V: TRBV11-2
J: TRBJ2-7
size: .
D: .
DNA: TGTGCCAGCAGCTTAGATCCCGGGACGCGAAGCCACGAGCAGTACTTC
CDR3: CASSLDPGTRSHEQYF

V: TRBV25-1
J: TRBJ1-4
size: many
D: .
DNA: TGTGCCAGCAGTATACAGGGTAATGAAAAACTGTTTTTT
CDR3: CASSIQGNEKLFF

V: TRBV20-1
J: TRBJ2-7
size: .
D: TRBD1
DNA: TGCAGTGCTAGTGCCAGGGACAGCTCCTACGAGCAGTACTTC
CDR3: CSASARDSSYEQYF

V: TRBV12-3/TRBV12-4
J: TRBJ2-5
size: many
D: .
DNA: TGTGCCACCACGGACAGCTACCAACAAGAGACCCAGTACTTC
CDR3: CATTDSYQQETQYF

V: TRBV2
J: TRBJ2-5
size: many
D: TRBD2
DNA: TGTGCCAGCAGTGCACCGGGACTAGCGGGGAGGGTAGAGACCCAGTACTTC
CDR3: CASSAPGLAGRVETQYF

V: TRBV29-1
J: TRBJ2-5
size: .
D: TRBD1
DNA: TGCAGCGTAGACGGACAGGGGGCGGAGACCCAGTACTTC
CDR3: CSVDGQGAETQYF

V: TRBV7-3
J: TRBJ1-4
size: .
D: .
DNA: TGCGCCAGCAGCCAAGTAGGATTGGGGGCAACTAATGAAAAACTGTTTTTT
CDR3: CASSQVGLGATNEKLFF

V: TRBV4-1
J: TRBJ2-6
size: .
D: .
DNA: TGCGCCAGCAGCCAATCCATGGCGGACGGGGCCAACGTCCTGACTTTC
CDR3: CASSQSMADGANVLTF

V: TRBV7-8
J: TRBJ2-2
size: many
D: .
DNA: TGTGCCAGCAGCTTAGCGCAAGTCGGACTACTGGACACCGGGGAGCTGTTTTTT
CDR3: CASSLAQVGLLDTGELFF

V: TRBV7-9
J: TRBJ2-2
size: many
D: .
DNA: TGTGCCAGCACCGTGGGCGGGAACACCGGGGAGCTGTTTTTT
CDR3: CASTVGGNTGELFF

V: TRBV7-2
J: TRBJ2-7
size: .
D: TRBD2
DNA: TGTGCCAGCAGCCGTACTAGCGGGGGGGGTTCCTACGAGCAGTACTTC
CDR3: CASSRTSGGGSYEQYF

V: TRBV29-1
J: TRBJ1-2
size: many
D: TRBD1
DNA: TGCAGCGTCGCCGGACAGGGTGCGAACTATGGCTACACCTTC
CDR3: CSVAGQGANYGYTF

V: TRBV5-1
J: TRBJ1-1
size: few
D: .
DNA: TGCGCCAGCAGCTTGGAGGGCACAGTTCGAGCTTTCTTT
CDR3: CASSLEGTVRAFF